Here is one TCR beta chain with its context. Its target is unknown. The data are from a study of yellow fever vaccine responses in identical twins. The study's findings and limits: Twin vaccine T cell responses reportedly seemed partly convergent, partly personalized.

The CDR3 covers 16 residues. V was clipped by 0 bases and J by 2 bases, with 15 bases between them. Germline V lookup: CDR1 SGHTS, CDR2 YDEGEE. TCRdb reprocessed the RT-PCR reads with MiXCR, giving one entry per CDR3 protein. The table has around 13,000 distinct CDR3 sequences, roughly 81% seen once. This sample comprised T cells from blood (PBMCs), unsorted or a sorted subset (not recorded which), obtained before or after yellow fever vaccination (not recorded which). The V gene is TRBV5-8, the J gene TRBJ2-7; tentative D call: TRBD1 (5 bases). The TCR comes from a woman aged 18-29 years who received the yellow fever vaccine. CDR3 sequence reads: CASSLGDWGRTYEQYF. CDR3 sequence (DNA): TGTGCCAGCAGCTTGGGTGATTGGGGCAGAACCTACGAGCAGTACTTC.